This T cell receptor beta chain was documented in a study of CD8 T cells in Susac syndrome. Random hexamers were used to reverse transcribe an amount of about 0.45 to 1 ug RNA. TCRdb independently ran MiXCR on the immunoSEQ multiplex PCR reads; one entry per CDR3 protein. The data contain approximately 74,000 distinct CDR3 sequences, approximately 93% of them singletons. Study-level results: The total CD8+ repertoires yielded sixteen Susac-specific public clones and the CD8+ TEMRA repertoires yielded roughly five.

This CDR3 comprises 14 residues. The germline CDR1 and CDR2 sequences are DFQATT and SNEGSKA (reference sequence). V lost 0 bases, J lost 5 bases, and 13 bases lay in between. Worth noting for this clonotype: Antigen: not known.

The sequenced material came from CD8+ T cells from PBMCs. The receptor was derived from a human donor with Susac syndrome. The rearrangement links TRBV20-1 to TRBJ2-5; D gene unclear. CDR3 in amino acids: CSARDWASSETQYF. CDR3 nucleotide sequence: TGCAGTGCTAGAGATTGGGCCTCTTCGGAGACCCAGTACTTC.